The clone carrying this T cell receptor (beta chain) showed up many times. This sample was taken from a study of T-cell reconstitution after alpha-beta-depleted transplantation in children. Unique molecular identifiers were incorporated when the TCRbeta library was constructed. TCRdb processed the PCR reads anew with MiXCR; each CDR3 protein has one entry. The table records 150,000 to 200,000 distinct CDR3 sequences, 13% to 15% of them present only once. Sequences were derived from PBMCs from the stem cell graft donor, sampled from the stem cell graft. This receptor was obtained from a human donor who donated a stem cell graft to a child with acute lymphoblastic leukemia.

The CDR3 DNA follows: TGCGCCAGCAGCTTTGGCAGGACGGAAGGTTTGAACACTGAAGCTTTCTTT. Translating it yields CASSFGRTEGLNTEAFF. The rearrangement links TRBV5-1 to TRBJ1-1; D gene unclear. The germline V gene encodes CDR1 SGHRS and CDR2 YFSETQ. This CDR3 region has 17 residues. Trimming shortened V by 2 bases and J by 0 bases, and 17 bases separated the two germline ends.